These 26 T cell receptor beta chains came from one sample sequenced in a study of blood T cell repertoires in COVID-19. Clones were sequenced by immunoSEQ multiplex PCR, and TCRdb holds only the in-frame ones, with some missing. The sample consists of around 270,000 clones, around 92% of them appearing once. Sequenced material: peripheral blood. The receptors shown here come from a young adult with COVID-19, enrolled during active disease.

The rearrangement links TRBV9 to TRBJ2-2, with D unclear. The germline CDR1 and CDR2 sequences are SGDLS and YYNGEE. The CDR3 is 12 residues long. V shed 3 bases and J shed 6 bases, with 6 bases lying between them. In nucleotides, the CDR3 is TGTGCCAGCAGCGGTCCGGCCGGGGAGCTGTTTTTT. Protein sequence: CASSGPAGELFF.

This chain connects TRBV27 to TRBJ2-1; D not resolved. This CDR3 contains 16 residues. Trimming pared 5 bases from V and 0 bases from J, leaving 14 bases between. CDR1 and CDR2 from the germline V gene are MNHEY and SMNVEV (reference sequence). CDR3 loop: CASSSRAESSYNEQFF. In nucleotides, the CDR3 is TGTGCCAGCAGTAGTCGAGCCGAGAGCTCCTACAATGAGCAGTTCTTC.

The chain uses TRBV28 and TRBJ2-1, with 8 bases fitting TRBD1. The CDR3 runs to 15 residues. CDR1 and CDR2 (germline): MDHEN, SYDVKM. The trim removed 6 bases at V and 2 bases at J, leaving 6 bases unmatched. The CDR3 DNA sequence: TGTGCCAGCAGGCCAGGACAGGGCACCTACAATGAGCAGTTCTTC. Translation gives CASRPGQGTYNEQFF.

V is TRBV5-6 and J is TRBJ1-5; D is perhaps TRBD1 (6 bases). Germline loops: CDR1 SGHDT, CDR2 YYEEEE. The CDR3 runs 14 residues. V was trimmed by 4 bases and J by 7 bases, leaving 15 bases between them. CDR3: CASSTYRVGQPQHF. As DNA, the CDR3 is TGTGCCAGCAGCACCTACAGGGTTGGGCAGCCCCAGCATTTT.

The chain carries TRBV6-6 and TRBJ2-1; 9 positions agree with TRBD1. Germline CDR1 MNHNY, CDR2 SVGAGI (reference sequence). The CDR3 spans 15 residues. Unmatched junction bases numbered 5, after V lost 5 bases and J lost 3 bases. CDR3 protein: CASSTDRGLYNEQFF. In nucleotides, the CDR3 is TGTGCCAGCAGTACGGACAGGGGCCTCTACAATGAGCAGTTCTTC.

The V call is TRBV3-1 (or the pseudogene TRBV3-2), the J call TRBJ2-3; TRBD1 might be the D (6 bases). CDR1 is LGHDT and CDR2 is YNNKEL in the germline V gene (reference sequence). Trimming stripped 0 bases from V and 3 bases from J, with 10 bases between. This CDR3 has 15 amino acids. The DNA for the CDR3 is TGTGCCAGCAGCCAAGATGGGGGCGCGACAGATACGCAGTATTTT. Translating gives CASSQDGGATDTQYF.

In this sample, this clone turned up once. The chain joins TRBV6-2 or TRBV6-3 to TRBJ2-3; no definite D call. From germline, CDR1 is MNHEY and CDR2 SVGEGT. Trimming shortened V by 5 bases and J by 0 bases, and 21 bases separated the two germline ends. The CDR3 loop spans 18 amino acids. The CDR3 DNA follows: TGTGCCAGCAGTGCAAATTCGGCGGCGGTCCTTAGCACAGATACGCAGTATTTT. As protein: CASSANSAAVLSTDTQYF.

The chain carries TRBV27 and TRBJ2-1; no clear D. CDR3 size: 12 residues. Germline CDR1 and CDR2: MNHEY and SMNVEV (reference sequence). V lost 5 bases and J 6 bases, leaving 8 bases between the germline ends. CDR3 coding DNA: TGTGCCAGCAGTGGCATCGTCAATGAGCAGTTCTTC. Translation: CASSGIVNEQFF.

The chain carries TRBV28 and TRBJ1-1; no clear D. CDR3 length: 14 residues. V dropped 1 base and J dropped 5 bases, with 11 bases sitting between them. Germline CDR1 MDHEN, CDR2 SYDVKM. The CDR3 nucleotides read TGTGCCAGCAGTTTATTGGGAGTTGGGACTGAAGCTTTCTTT. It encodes CASSLLGVGTEAFF.

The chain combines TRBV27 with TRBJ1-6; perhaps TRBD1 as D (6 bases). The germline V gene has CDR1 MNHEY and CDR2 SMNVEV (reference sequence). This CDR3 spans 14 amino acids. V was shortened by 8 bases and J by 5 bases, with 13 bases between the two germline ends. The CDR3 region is CASSGGLDNSPLHF. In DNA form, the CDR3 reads TGTGCCAGCTCGGGGGGGCTCGATAATTCACCCCTCCACTTT.

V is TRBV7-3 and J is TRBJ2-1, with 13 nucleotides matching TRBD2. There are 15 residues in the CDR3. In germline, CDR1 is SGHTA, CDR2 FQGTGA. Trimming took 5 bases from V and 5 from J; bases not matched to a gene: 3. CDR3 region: CASSLLAGGNNEQFF. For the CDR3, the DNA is TGTGCCAGCAGCCTACTAGCGGGAGGGAACAATGAGCAGTTCTTC.

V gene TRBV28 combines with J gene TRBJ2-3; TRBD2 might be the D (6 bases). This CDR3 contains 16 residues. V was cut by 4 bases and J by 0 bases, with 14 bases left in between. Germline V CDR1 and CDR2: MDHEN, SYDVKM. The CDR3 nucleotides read TGTGCCAGCAGTTCTGCTAGCGCGTCTAGCACAGATACGCAGTATTTT. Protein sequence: CASSSASASSTDTQYF.

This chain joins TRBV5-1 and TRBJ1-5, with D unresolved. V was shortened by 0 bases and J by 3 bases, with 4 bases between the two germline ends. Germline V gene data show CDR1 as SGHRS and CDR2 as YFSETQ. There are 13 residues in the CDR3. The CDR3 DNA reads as TGCGCCAGCAGCTTGGAACTCAATCAGCCCCAGCATTTT. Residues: CASSLELNQPQHF.

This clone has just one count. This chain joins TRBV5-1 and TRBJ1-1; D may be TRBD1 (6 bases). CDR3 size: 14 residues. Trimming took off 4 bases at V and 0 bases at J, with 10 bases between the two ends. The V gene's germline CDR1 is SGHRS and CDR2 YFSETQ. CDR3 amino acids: CASSGGQLNTEAFF. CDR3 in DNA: TGCGCCAGCAGCGGTGGACAGCTGAACACTGAAGCTTTCTTT.

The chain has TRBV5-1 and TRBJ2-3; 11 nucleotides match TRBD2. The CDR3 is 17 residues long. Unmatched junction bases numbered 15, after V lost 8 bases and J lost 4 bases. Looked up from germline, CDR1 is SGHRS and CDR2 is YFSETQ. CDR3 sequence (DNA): TGCGCCAGTGCAAGGCTGGGACTAGCGGAAGTCGCAGATACGCAGTATTTT. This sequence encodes CASARLGLAEVADTQYF.

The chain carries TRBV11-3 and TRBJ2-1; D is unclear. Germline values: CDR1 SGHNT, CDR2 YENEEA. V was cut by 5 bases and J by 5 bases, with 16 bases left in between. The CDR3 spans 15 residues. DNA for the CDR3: TGTGCCAGCAGCCCCGGTGTGGGTCGGGACAATGAGCAGTTCTTC. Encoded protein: CASSPGVGRDNEQFF.

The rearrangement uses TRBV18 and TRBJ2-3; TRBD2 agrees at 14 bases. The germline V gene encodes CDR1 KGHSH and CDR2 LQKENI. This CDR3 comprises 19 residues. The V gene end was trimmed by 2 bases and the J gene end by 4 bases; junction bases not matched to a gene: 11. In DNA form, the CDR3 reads TGTGCCAGCTCACCAAGAGGGACTAGCGGGAGAACTGCCGCAGATACGCAGTATTTT. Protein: CASSPRGTSGRTAADTQYF.

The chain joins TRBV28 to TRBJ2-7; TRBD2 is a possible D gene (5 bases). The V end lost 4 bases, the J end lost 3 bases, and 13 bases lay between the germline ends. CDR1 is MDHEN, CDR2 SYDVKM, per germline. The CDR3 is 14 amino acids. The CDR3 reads CASSSTYGSYEQYF. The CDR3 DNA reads TGTGCCAGCAGTTCCACGTATGGGAGCTACGAGCAGTACTTC. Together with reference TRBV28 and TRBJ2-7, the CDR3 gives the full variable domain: DVKVTQSSRYLVKRTGEKVFLECVQDMDHENMFWYRQDPGLGLRLIYFSYDVKMKEKGDIPEGYSVSREKKERFSLILESASTNQTSMYLCASSSTYGSYEQYFGPGTRLTVT.

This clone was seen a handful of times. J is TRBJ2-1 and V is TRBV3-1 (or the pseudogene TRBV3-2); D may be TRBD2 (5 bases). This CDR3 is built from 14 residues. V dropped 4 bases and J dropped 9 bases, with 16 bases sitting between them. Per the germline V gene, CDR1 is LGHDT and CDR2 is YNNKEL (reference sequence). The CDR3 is CASSPLTSSVEQFF. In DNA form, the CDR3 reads TGTGCCAGCAGCCCTCTCACTAGTTCGGTTGAGCAGTTCTTC.

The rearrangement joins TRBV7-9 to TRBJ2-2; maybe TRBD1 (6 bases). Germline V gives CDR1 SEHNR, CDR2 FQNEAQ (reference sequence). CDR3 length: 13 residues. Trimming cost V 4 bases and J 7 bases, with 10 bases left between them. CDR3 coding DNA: TGTGCCAGCAGCTCCCAGGGGAGCGGGGAGCTGTTTTTT. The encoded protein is CASSSQGSGELFF.

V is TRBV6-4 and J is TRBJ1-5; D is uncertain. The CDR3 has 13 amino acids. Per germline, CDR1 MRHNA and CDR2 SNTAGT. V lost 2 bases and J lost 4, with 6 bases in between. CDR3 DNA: TGTGCCAGCAGTGACAAGAGAAATCAGCCCCAGCATTTT. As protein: CASSDKRNQPQHF.

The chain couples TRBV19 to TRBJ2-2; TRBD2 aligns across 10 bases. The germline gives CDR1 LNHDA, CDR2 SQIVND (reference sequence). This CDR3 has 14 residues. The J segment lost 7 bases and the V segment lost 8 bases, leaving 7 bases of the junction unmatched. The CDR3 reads CASEAGGPIGELFF. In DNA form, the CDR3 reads TGTGCCAGTGAAGCGGGAGGGCCGATCGGGGAGCTGTTTTTT.

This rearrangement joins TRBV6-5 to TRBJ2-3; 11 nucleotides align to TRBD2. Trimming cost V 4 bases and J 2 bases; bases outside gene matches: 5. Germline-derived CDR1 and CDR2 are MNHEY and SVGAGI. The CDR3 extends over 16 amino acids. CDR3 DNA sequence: TGTGCCAGCAGTTGGACTAGCGGGTCTTACACAGATACGCAGTATTTT. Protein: CASSWTSGSYTDTQYF.

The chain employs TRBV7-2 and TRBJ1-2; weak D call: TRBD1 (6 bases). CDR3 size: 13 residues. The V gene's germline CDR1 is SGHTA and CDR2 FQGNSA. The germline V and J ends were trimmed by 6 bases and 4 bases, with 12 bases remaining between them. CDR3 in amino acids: CASSRGAGYGYTF. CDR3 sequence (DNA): TGTGCCAGCAGTCGGGGGGCAGGCTATGGCTACACCTTC. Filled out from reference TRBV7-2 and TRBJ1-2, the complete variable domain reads GAGVSQSPSNKVTEKGKDVELRCDPISGHTALYWYRQSLGQGLEFLIYFQGNSAPDKSGLPSDRFSAERTGGSVSTLTIQRTQQEDSAVYLCASSRGAGYGYTFGSGTRLTVV.

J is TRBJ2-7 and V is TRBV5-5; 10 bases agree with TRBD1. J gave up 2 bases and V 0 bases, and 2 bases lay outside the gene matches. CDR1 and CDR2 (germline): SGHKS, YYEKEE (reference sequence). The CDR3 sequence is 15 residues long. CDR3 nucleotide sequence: TGTGCCAGCAGCTTGGGGACAGGGGGTGCCTACGAGCAGTACTTC. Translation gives CASSLGTGGAYEQYF.

The CDR3 coding sequence is TGTGCCAGCAGCTTACCGACAGGGGGCGGGGATGGCTACACCTTC. Translated, it gives CASSLPTGGGDGYTF. The chain couples TRBV7-9 to TRBJ1-2; 10 positions agree with TRBD1. V shed 2 bases, J shed 6 bases, and the junction held 6 bases outside the gene matches. Germline CDR1 and CDR2: SEHNR and FQNEAQ (reference sequence). This CDR3 has 15 amino acids.